This TCR beta chain was observed in a study of shared clonotypes between healthy human individuals. Study-wide background: Per donor, CD8 memory used one plate, CD8 naive used two, CD4 memory used three and CD4 naive used three. Study observations and caveats: In this cohort, only blood was sampled, and tissue repertoires likely differ.

A single count supports this clone. Its target is not known. Researchers partitioned CD4+ cells into CD45RA+ naive and CD45RA-negative memory subsets. V lost 0 bases to trimming and J lost 9 bases; unmatched junction nucleotides: 11. The CDR3 has 16 residues. Germline V CDR1 and CDR2: SGHRS, YFSETQ. For every subset, genomic DNA was evenly distributed across several immunoSEQ plates. The data were produced by immunoSEQ multiplex PCR, yet TCRdb's version contains in-frame clones alone and is incomplete. The sample contains 2 million to 2.5 million clones, less than 95% of which appear only once. The sample comprised naive CD4+ T cells from PBMCs. Specified subset: CD45RA+ positively selected. This chain joins TRBV5-1 and TRBJ2-1; TRBD2 agrees at 8 bases. The TCR sequence derives from a man in his late teens or twenties in good health. Some clones in this sample may be carry-over from other donors' samples. CDR3 in DNA: TGCGCCAGCAGCTTGGCCTTGGCGGGAGGAGTTGGTGAGCAGTTCTTC. This gives the protein CASSLALAGGVGEQFF.